The 7 T cell receptor beta chains listed next were all sequenced from one sample in a study of CXCR3-negative and CXCR3-positive naive CD8 T cells. TRB cDNA libraries were made by UMI-labeled 5' RACE. TCRdb re-called the 5' RACE reads; one entry per CDR3 protein, DNA not given. The table lists approximately 74,000 distinct CDR3 sequences, with roughly 1.6% in the top ten. The specimen sequenced was naive CXCR3- CD8+ T cells from blood. Subset meaning: CD45RO-CCR7+CD27+CD95- naive CD8+ T cells lacking CXCR3 (TNR3-). The receptors were sampled from a human donor in good health. Some clones in this sample may be carry-over from other donors' samples.

The V gene is TRBV30, the J gene TRBJ1-1. CDR3 length equals 11 residues. Per the germline V gene, CDR1 is GTSNPN and CDR2 is SVGIG (reference sequence). CDR3 sequence reads: CAWIAWSEAFF.

The V gene is TRBV7-3, the J gene TRBJ2-1; there is no DNA to check the TCRdb D call of TRBD2. The germline V gene encodes CDR1 SGHTA and CDR2 FQGTGA. The CDR3 consists of 17 residues. CDR3 residues: CASSPTVSSGTNNEQFF.

V gene TRBV11-2 combines with J gene TRBJ2-2; the TRBD1 assignment by TCRdb is unverifiable without DNA. Germline V lookup: CDR1 SGHAT, CDR2 FQNNGV. The CDR3 sequence is 15 residues long. Here the CDR3 reads CASSPEWARTGELFF. The variable domain in full, completed from reference TRBV11-2 and TRBJ2-2, reads EAGVAQSPRYKIIEKRQSVAFWCNPISGHATLYWYQQILGQGPKLLIQFQNNGVVDDSQLPKDRFSAERLKGVDSTLKIQPAKLEDSAVYLCASSPEWARTGELFFGEGSRLTVL.

The rearrangement uses TRBV7-9 and TRBJ2-3; the D gene TCRdb calls, TRBD2, cannot be checked with no DNA. CDR3 length: 19 residues. Germline values: CDR1 SEHNR, CDR2 FQNEAQ (reference sequence). CDR3 amino acids: CASSSTGLAGVSGTDTQYF.

The chain has TRBV7-9 and TRBJ2-2; the TCRdb call, TRBD1, lacks DNA for checking. Germline CDR1 SEHNR, CDR2 FQNEAQ (reference sequence). This CDR3 contains 17 residues. CDR3 protein: CASSPVGLNYNTGELFF.

The rearrangement joins TRBV29-1 to TRBJ2-2; TCRdb names TRBD1, which stays unverified in the absence of DNA. This CDR3 is 12 amino acids long. CDR1 is SQVTM and CDR2 is ANQGSEA in the germline V gene. The CDR3 sequence is CSGEWGTGELFF.

This chain uses TRBV5-1 with TRBJ2-1; TCRdb's assignment of TRBD2 cannot be checked, as there is no DNA. This CDR3 has 15 amino acids. Germline assignment: CDR1 SGHRS and CDR2 YFSETQ. The CDR3 protein is CASSQTSGGANEQFF.